Listed here is a single T cell receptor beta chain. The antigen remains undetermined. This entry is derived from a study of OX40 agonist ivuxolimab in advanced cancers. Points from the study as a whole: Also showing low normalized T-cell clonal expansion were some of the nonresponders.

Germline CDR1 is SGHRS and CDR2 is YFSETQ. The CDR3 sequence is 15 residues long. The V gene lost 4 bases and the J gene lost 5 bases, with 16 bases spanning the gap. Profiled with immunoSEQ multiplex PCR; TCRdb holds only in-frame clones, not every one. The repertoire holds 60,000 to 100,000 clones, about nine tenths seen once, with roughly 0.54% in the top ten. The chain uses TRBV5-1 and TRBJ2-1; the D gene could be TRBD1 or TRBD2 (5 bases each). This TCR derives from an adult with an advanced solid tumor such as melanoma, head and neck, liver or kidney cancer. Specimen: CD4+ or CD8+ T cells sorted from blood, collected in a trial of the OX40 agonist ivuxolimab. The CDR3 reads CASSPGTTINNEQFF. As DNA, the CDR3 is TGCGCCAGCAGCCCGGGGACGACCATCAACAATGAGCAGTTCTTC.